Shown below are 18 T cell receptor beta chains from a single sample sequenced in a study of OX40 agonist ivuxolimab in advanced cancers. Assay used: immunoSEQ multiplex PCR; TCRdb lists only in-frame clones, some missing. The repertoire holds tens of thousands of clones, with roughly nine tenths as singletons. The sequencing used CD4+ or CD8+ T cells sorted from blood, collected in a trial of the OX40 agonist ivuxolimab. The receptor set was obtained from an adult with an advanced solid tumor such as melanoma, head and neck, liver or kidney cancer.

The rearrangement links TRBV18 to TRBJ2-4; D might be TRBD1 or TRBD2, each matching 6 bases. V lost 2 bases to trimming and J lost 0 bases, with 11 bases between them. The germline gives CDR1 KGHSH, CDR2 LQKENI. The CDR3 sequence is 16 residues long. CDR3 bases: TGTGCCAGCTCACCATCGGGGGCGCTAGCCAAAAACATTCAGTACTTC. Amino acid sequence: CASSPSGALAKNIQYF. Combining the CDR3 with reference TRBV18 and TRBJ2-4 gives the whole variable domain NAGVMQNPRHLVRRRGQEARLRCSPMKGHSHVYWYRQLPEEGLKFMVYLQKENIIDESGMPKERFSAEFPKEGPSILRIQQVVRGDSAAYFCASSPSGALAKNIQYFGAGTRLSVL.

The J gene is TRBJ2-2, the V gene TRBV2; 7 bases agree with TRBD2. In germline, CDR1 is SNHLY, CDR2 FYNNEI. The CDR3 runs to 15 residues. V was clipped by 8 bases and J by 5 bases; unmatched bases: 11. The CDR3 reads CASVGVAGRTGELFF. In nucleotides, the CDR3 is TGTGCCAGCGTCGGGGTAGCGGGTCGGACCGGGGAGCTGTTTTTT.

The table lists this clone with a count of one. The CDR3 loop reads CASSSRPESEQYV. CDR3 nucleotides: TGTGCCAGCAGCTCAAGACCGGAGTCCGAGCAGTACGTC. This chain joins TRBV7-6 and TRBJ2-7; D unresolved. With 4 bases removed from V and 6 bases from J, the gap between germline ends came to 13 bases. This CDR3 is built from 13 residues. Per germline, CDR1 SGHVS and CDR2 FNYEAQ.

The rearrangement joins TRBV6-6 to TRBJ2-1, with 11 bases matching TRBD1. Germline V gene sequence: CDR1 MNHNY, CDR2 SVGAGI (reference sequence). The CDR3 totals 16 residues. The junction had 11 bases not matched to a gene; V was cut back by 2 bases and J by 11 bases. CDR3 in amino acids: CASSYGDRGKNPQQFF. The CDR3 DNA follows: TGTGCCAGCAGTTACGGGGACAGGGGGAAGAATCCTCAGCAGTTCTTC.

This sequence joins TRBV7-3 and TRBJ1-2, with TRBD1 matching 8 bases. The junction had 11 bases not matched to a gene; V was cut back by 6 bases and J by 2 bases. Looked up from germline, CDR1 is SGHTA and CDR2 is FQGTGA. CDR3 length equals 16 residues. The CDR3 DNA reads TGTGCCAGCAGTAAACCGGGCAGGGGGCTGAACTATGGCTACACCTTC. Encoded protein: CASSKPGRGLNYGYTF. The entire variable domain, with the rest obtained from reference TRBV7-3 and TRBJ1-2, is as follows: GAGVSQTPSNKVTEKGKYVELRCDPISGHTALYWYRQSLGQGPEFLIYFQGTGAADDSGLPNDRFFAVRPEGSVSTLKIQRTERGDSAVYLCASSKPGRGLNYGYTFGSGTRLTVV.

This chain links TRBV4-3 with TRBJ2-7, with 8 bases matching TRBD2. CDR3 length equals 19 residues. Germline loops: CDR1 LGHNA, CDR2 YSLEER. J gave up 0 bases and V 0 bases, and 13 bases lay outside the gene matches. The CDR3 nucleotides read TGCGCCAGCAGCCAAGAGCCCGAAACTTTAGCGGGGAGCTCCTACGAGCAGTACTTC. Amino acids: CASSQEPETLAGSSYEQYF.

In DNA form, the CDR3 reads TGTGCCAGCAGCCAAGGCGAGGGACTAGCGTACAAGACCCAGTACTTC. Amino acid sequence: CASSQGEGLAYKTQYF. V usage is TRBV4-2 and J usage is TRBJ2-5; 10 positions agree with TRBD2. CDR1 and CDR2 from the germline V gene are LGHNA and YNFKEQ. V shed 1 base, J shed 6 bases, and the junction held 8 bases outside the gene matches. The CDR3 totals 16 residues.

The chain employs TRBV28 and TRBJ1-1; D may be TRBD1 (6 bases). V lost 10 bases and J 3 bases, leaving 15 bases between the germline ends. The length of the CDR3 is 13 residues. In germline, CDR1 is MDHEN, CDR2 SYDVKM. Here the CDR3 reads CATTTGTYTEAFF. The CDR3 bases are TGTGCCACCACAACAGGGACCTACACTGAAGCTTTCTTT. Full variable domain (remainder filled in from reference TRBV28 and TRBJ1-1): DVKVTQSSRYLVKRTGEKVFLECVQDMDHENMFWYRQDPGLGLRLIYFSYDVKMKEKGDIPEGYSVSREKKERFSLILESASTNQTSMYLCATTTGTYTEAFFGQGTRLTVV.

CDR3 nucleotide sequence: TGTGCCAGCAGCCAGGGGGCTAGCGGGGCCCAGGCGGGGGATACGCAGTATTTT. Protein product: CASSQGASGAQAGDTQYF. The rearrangement joins TRBV4-2 to TRBJ2-3; TRBD2 matches at 9 bases. The CDR3 is 18 residues long. The J segment lost 6 bases and the V segment lost 3 bases, leaving 16 bases of the junction unmatched. CDR1 LGHNA and CDR2 YNFKEQ come from the germline V gene.

V usage is TRBV4-3 and J usage is TRBJ2-4; D call uncertain. The CDR3 covers 16 residues. Deletions cut 0 bases from V and 0 bases from J, with 9 bases between. The germline CDR1 and CDR2 sequences are LGHNA and YSLEER. The chain's CDR3 is CASSQEPRPAKNIQYF. CDR3 DNA: TGCGCCAGCAGCCAAGAGCCCAGGCCAGCCAAAAACATTCAGTACTTC.

This sequence joins TRBV7-9 and TRBJ1-1; the match to TRBD1 covers 12 bases. Germline V gives CDR1 SEHNR, CDR2 FQNEAQ (reference sequence). The CDR3 loop spans 15 amino acids. J was trimmed by 5 bases and V by 4 bases; bases with no gene match: 5. This CDR3 reads CASSWDRGRGTEAFF. For the CDR3, the DNA is TGTGCCAGCAGCTGGGACAGGGGGCGAGGAACTGAAGCTTTCTTT.

This chain connects TRBV4-3 to TRBJ2-1, with 8 bases fitting TRBD1. Germline V lookup: CDR1 LGHNA, CDR2 YSLEER. V shed 0 bases and J 5 bases; nucleotides not matched to a gene: 3. The CDR3 extends over 15 amino acids. Here the CDR3 reads CASSQEGQDDNEQFF. CDR3 nucleotides: TGCGCCAGCAGCCAAGAGGGACAGGACGACAATGAGCAGTTCTTC.

This chain uses TRBV10-3 with TRBJ2-5; 7 bases are a match to TRBD2. From germline, CDR1 is ENHRY and CDR2 SYGVKD. CDR3 length equals 12 residues. The V gene end was trimmed by 8 bases and the J gene end by 2 bases; junction bases not matched to a gene: 2. CDR3: CAIAAGQETQYF. The CDR3 DNA sequence: TGTGCCATCGCAGCGGGACAAGAGACCCAGTACTTC.

The chain uses TRBV5-1 and TRBJ2-7; TRBD2 is a possible D gene (6 bases). Between the trimmed V and J ends, which lost 0 bases and 6 bases, there was a span of 13 bases. The germline gives CDR1 SGHRS, CDR2 YFSETQ. The CDR3 is 14 residues long. The CDR3 loop is CASSLAGAPREQYF. The CDR3 bases are TGCGCCAGCAGCTTGGCGGGAGCCCCTCGCGAGCAGTACTTC.

J is TRBJ2-5 and V is TRBV19; D call uncertain. Looked up from germline, CDR1 is LNHDA and CDR2 is SQIVND (reference sequence). The CDR3 extends over 13 amino acids. V was pared by 3 bases and J by 4 bases, with 9 bases between. CDR3: CASSINRGETQYF. Written as DNA, the CDR3 is TGTGCCAGTAGTATTAACCGCGGAGAGACCCAGTACTTC.

This clone was observed a few times. This chain connects TRBV7-2 to TRBJ2-7; D might be TRBD2 (6 bases). With 6 bases removed from V and 0 bases from J, the gap between germline ends came to 18 bases. CDR1 SGHTA and CDR2 FQGNSA come from the germline V gene. The CDR3 spans 16 residues. CDR3 nucleotide sequence: TGTGCCAGCAGTTCCTGGGGGGACTCGTACTCCTACGAGCAGTACTTC. Translation gives CASSSWGDSYSYEQYF. The variable domain in full, completed from reference TRBV7-2 and TRBJ2-7, reads GAGVSQSPSNKVTEKGKDVELRCDPISGHTALYWYRQSLGQGLEFLIYFQGNSAPDKSGLPSDRFSAERTGGSVSTLTIQRTQQEDSAVYLCASSSWGDSYSYEQYFGPGTRLTVT.

The CDR3 DNA reads TGTGCCAGCAGTCCGACCGGGACACCCTATGGCTACACCTTC. It translates to CASSPTGTPYGYTF. The chain recombines TRBV28 with TRBJ1-2; a possible D gene is TRBD1 (6 bases). With 5 bases removed from V and 4 bases from J, the gap between germline ends came to 14 bases. Per germline, CDR1 MDHEN and CDR2 SYDVKM. The CDR3 covers 14 residues.

The J gene is TRBJ2-1, the V gene TRBV28; tentative D call: TRBD2 (5 bases). Trimming took off 8 bases at V and 8 bases at J, with 13 bases between the two ends. Per germline, CDR1 MDHEN and CDR2 SYDVKM. The CDR3 extends over 12 amino acids. The CDR3 is CASQASIDEQFF. The CDR3 DNA reads as TGTGCCAGCCAAGCTAGCATAGATGAGCAGTTCTTC.